These 30 T cell receptor beta chains came from one sample sequenced in a study of cytomegalovirus exposure and HLA in healthy donors. Use of 60 Vbeta and 13 Jbeta primers characterized the PCR. Data came from immunoSEQ multiplex PCR; TCRdb stores just in-frame clones and leaves some out. Of fewer than 150,000 clones detected, roughly 75% appear once; the ten largest clones hold 4.5% to 5%. Sequenced input: PBMCs. The receptors shown here come from a man aged 25-45 years in good health.

The chain is built from TRBV27 and TRBJ1-1; D remains ambiguous. The V end was cut by 7 bases, the J end by 5 bases, with 23 bases between. Germline assignment: CDR1 MNHEY and CDR2 SMNVEV (reference sequence). The length of the CDR3 is 16 residues. CDR3 amino acids: CASIPLEPPGRTEAFF. Written as DNA, the CDR3 is TGTGCCAGCATTCCCCTCGAACCCCCGGGGAGGACTGAAGCTTTCTTT.

V is TRBV28 and J is TRBJ2-3; D unresolved. Germline loops: CDR1 MDHEN, CDR2 SYDVKM. The CDR3 loop spans 13 amino acids. Deletions cut 5 bases from V and 4 bases from J, with 10 bases between. CDR3 sequence: CASSLDRADTQYF. The CDR3 DNA sequence: TGTGCCAGCAGTCTAGACCGGGCAGATACGCAGTATTTT.

The chain recombines TRBV4-1 with TRBJ2-7, with TRBD2 matching 8 bases. V trimming: 0 bases; J trimming: 3 bases; junction bases outside the gene matches: 7. This CDR3 has 16 residues. In germline, CDR1 is MGHRA, CDR2 YSYEKL. CDR3 nucleotide sequence: TGCGCCAGCAGCCAAGAGGGGAGCGGGAGTGGCTACGAGCAGTACTTC. This codes for CASSQEGSGSGYEQYF.

With respect to this clone: An end of the junction differs from the germline gene, which may be a read error. The rearrangement uses TRBV5-1 and TRBJ2-1, with 12 bases that match TRBD1. Per germline, CDR1 SGHRS and CDR2 YFSETQ. There are 16 residues in the CDR3. CDR3 region: CASSLSRDRGLNEQFF. In DNA form, the CDR3 reads TGCGCCAGTAGCTTGTCCAGGGACAGGGGGCTCAATGAGCAGTTCTTC.

This clone was detected only a few times. This chain connects TRBV5-1 to TRBJ1-1, with 7 bases identical to TRBD1. The J segment lost 4 bases and the V segment lost 4 bases, leaving 7 bases of the junction unmatched. This CDR3 spans 14 amino acids. Germline values: CDR1 SGHRS, CDR2 YFSETQ. The CDR3 here is CASSIRTGFTEAFF. DNA for the CDR3: TGCGCCAGCAGCATACGGACAGGCTTCACTGAAGCTTTCTTT.

The V and J genes are TRBV7-9 and TRBJ2-7, with TRBD1 identical over 9 bases. The ends lost 2 bases at V and 5 bases at J; junction bases unmatched: 4. The CDR3 is 14 amino acids. Germline V gene sequence: CDR1 SEHNR, CDR2 FQNEAQ (reference sequence). The CDR3 DNA is TGTGCCAGCAGCTTAAGGACAGGGGCCGACGAGCAGTACTTC. It translates to CASSLRTGADEQYF.

This chain joins TRBV7-2 and TRBJ1-2; possible D gene TRBD1, 6 bases. Germline CDR1 is SGHTA and CDR2 is FQGNSA. The CDR3 covers 13 residues. V lost 5 bases to trimming and J lost 8 bases, with 15 bases between them. DNA of the CDR3: TGTGCCAGCAGCGAACCAGGGGCGCGGGGCTACACCTTC. This gives the protein CASSEPGARGYTF.

The sample holds a few counts of this clone. This sequence joins TRBV7-9 and TRBJ2-7, with 9 bases aligning to TRBD1. The length of the CDR3 is 17 residues. V shed 6 bases, J shed 1 base, and the junction held 13 bases outside the gene matches. Per the germline V gene, CDR1 is SEHNR and CDR2 is FQNEAQ (reference sequence). The CDR3 protein is CASRSGTGTLSSYEQYF. As DNA, the CDR3 is TGTGCCAGCAGGTCCGGGACAGGGACCTTATCTTCCTACGAGCAGTACTTC.

The rearrangement uses TRBV5-1 and TRBJ2-2; the match to TRBD2 covers 7 bases. The CDR3 totals 15 residues. Germline assignment: CDR1 SGHRS and CDR2 YFSETQ. V was clipped by 5 bases and J by 1 base; unmatched bases: 5. Here the CDR3 reads CASRGGTENTGELFF. In nucleotides, the CDR3 is TGCGCCAGCAGGGGGGGGACGGAGAACACCGGGGAGCTGTTTTTT.

The chain uses TRBV4-1 and TRBJ2-3, with D perhaps matching TRBD1 (5 bases). Germline-derived CDR1 and CDR2 are MGHRA and YSYEKL. V was trimmed by 0 bases and J by 8 bases, leaving 15 bases between them. The CDR3 extends over 15 amino acids. CDR3 loop: CASSQDGAGWGTQYF. CDR3 sequence (DNA): TGCGCCAGCAGCCAAGATGGGGCAGGGTGGGGTACGCAGTATTTT.

The rearrangement uses TRBV27 and TRBJ2-6; no firm D call. V was cut by 6 bases and J by 0 bases, with 6 bases left in between. The germline gives CDR1 MNHEY, CDR2 SMNVEV (reference sequence). This CDR3 contains 14 residues. This CDR3 is CASRETSGANVLTF. The CDR3 nucleotides read TGTGCCAGCAGGGAGACCTCTGGGGCCAACGTCCTGACTTTC.

This sequence joins TRBV9 and TRBJ2-1; perhaps TRBD2 as D (6 bases). Trimming took 2 bases from V and 7 from J, leaving 13 bases between them. Germline V gives CDR1 SGDLS, CDR2 YYNGEE. This CDR3 region has 14 residues. CDR3 protein: CASSVGGSRNEQFF. CDR3 coding DNA: TGTGCCAGCAGCGTTGGGGGGAGTCGGAATGAGCAGTTCTTC.

This clone was seen only a few times. The junction departs from germline at one end; a sequencing error may be responsible. The chain uses TRBV7-9 and TRBJ1-5, with D possibly matching TRBD1 (6 bases). Germline CDR1 and CDR2: SEHNR and FQNEAQ (reference sequence). CDR3 length: 13 amino acids. The CDR3 loop is CSSSPQGIGPQHF. The CDR3 region has the DNA TGTTCCAGCAGCCCCCAGGGGATAGGGCCCCAGCATTTT.

This chain connects TRBV4-2 to TRBJ1-4; 8 bases are shared with TRBD1. The CDR3 covers 17 residues. J lost 4 bases, V lost 3 bases, and 10 bases had no gene match. CDR1 is LGHNA and CDR2 is YNFKEQ in the germline V gene. CDR3 nucleotide sequence: TGTGCCAGCAGCCAGACCGCTGGACAGGGAGGTAATGAAAAACTGTTTTTT. As protein: CASSQTAGQGGNEKLFF.

The DNA of the CDR3 is TGTGCCAGCAAAACAGGGGGCATCGCTAATGAAAAACTGTTTTTT. As protein: CASKTGGIANEKLFF. The chain employs TRBV11-2 and TRBJ1-4; TRBD1 aligns across 9 bases. The junction had 6 bases not matched to a gene; V was cut back by 7 bases and J by 3 bases. The CDR3 is made up of 15 amino acids. Germline assignment: CDR1 SGHAT and CDR2 FQNNGV. Full variable domain (rest looked up from reference TRBV11-2 and TRBJ1-4): EAGVAQSPRYKIIEKRQSVAFWCNPISGHATLYWYQQILGQGPKLLIQFQNNGVVDDSQLPKDRFSAERLKGVDSTLKIQPAKLEDSAVYLCASKTGGIANEKLFFGSGTQLSVL.

V is TRBV7-9 and J is TRBJ2-5; weak D call: TRBD2 (6 bases). Trimming took 4 bases from V and 0 from J, leaving 18 bases between them. The CDR3 totals 17 residues. CDR1 is SEHNR and CDR2 is FQNEAQ in the germline V gene (reference sequence). The CDR3 nucleotides read TGTGCCAGCAGCTACCCCCGCGGGGCGGGGAACCAAGAGACCCAGTACTTC. Its translation: CASSYPRGAGNQETQYF.

The V gene is TRBV29-1, the J gene TRBJ2-7; D is ambiguous. Between the trimmed V and J ends, which lost 0 bases and 2 bases, there was a span of 11 bases. The CDR3 contains 14 residues. CDR1 is SQVTM and CDR2 is ANQGSEA in the germline V gene. CDR3 nucleotides: TGCAGCGTTGAAGATGGCACACCTCCCTACGAGCAGTACTTC. Its protein is CSVEDGTPPYEQYF.

The chain recombines TRBV2 with TRBJ2-7; 7 bases agree with TRBD2. The CDR3 consists of 14 residues. In germline, CDR1 is SNHLY, CDR2 FYNNEI. Trimming cost V 6 bases and J 6 bases; bases outside gene matches: 11. This chain's CDR3 is CASRAYGTTLEQYF. Written as DNA, the CDR3 is TGTGCCAGCAGAGCTTACGGGACTACCCTCGAGCAGTACTTC.

The chain links TRBV7-6 to TRBJ2-3, with no clear D. With 1 base removed from V and 2 bases from J, the gap between germline ends came to 10 bases. The V gene's germline CDR1 is SGHVS and CDR2 FNYEAQ. This CDR3 contains 15 residues. CDR3 sequence (DNA): TGTGCCAGCAGCTTAGGTGCTAACCCCACAGATACGCAGTATTTT. Translated, it gives CASSLGANPTDTQYF. The full variable domain, rest sourced from reference TRBV7-6 and TRBJ2-3, is GAGVSQSPRYKVTKRGQDVALRCDPISGHVSLYWYRQALGQGPEFLTYFNYEAQQDKSGLPNDRFSAERPEGSISTLTIQRTEQRDSAMYRCASSLGANPTDTQYFGPGTRLTVL.

This sequence joins TRBV7-2 and TRBJ1-5; a weak D match, TRBD1 (5 bases). The germline V gene encodes CDR1 SGHTA and CDR2 FQGNSA. The length of the CDR3 is 16 residues. Trimming took 1 base from V and 6 from J, leaving 16 bases between them. The DNA of the CDR3 is TGTGCCAGCAGCTTAGATAGAGGACATGAGAGTCAGCCCCAGCATTTT. It encodes CASSLDRGHESQPQHF.

This chain joins TRBV7-7 and TRBJ2-1; 7 bases fit TRBD2. This CDR3 has 15 residues. Unmatched junction bases numbered 4, after V lost 1 base and J lost 4 bases. Germline lookup yields CDR1 SSHAT and CDR2 FNYEAQ (reference sequence). The CDR3 region has the DNA TGTGCCAGCAGCTTAGGCGGGAGTATTTACAATGAGCAGTTCTTC. It yields the protein CASSLGGSIYNEQFF.

The V call is TRBV19, the J call TRBJ2-1, with 8 bases that match TRBD1. This CDR3 is built from 18 residues. The germline CDR1 and CDR2 sequences are LNHDA and SQIVND (reference sequence). V dropped 4 bases and J dropped 7; count of bases not matched to a gene: 18. The CDR3 DNA sequence: TGTGCCAGTAGTACTCCTACAAGACAGGGGAGGTTGGGGAATGAGCAGTTCTTC. It yields the protein CASSTPTRQGRLGNEQFF. The entire variable domain, with the rest obtained from reference TRBV19 and TRBJ2-1, is as follows: DGGITQSPKYLFRKEGQNVTLSCEQNLNHDAMYWYRQDPGQGLRLIYYSQIVNDFQKGDIAEGYSVSREKKESFPLTVTSAQKNPTAFYLCASSTPTRQGRLGNEQFFGPGTRLTVL.

The gene calls are TRBV30 and TRBJ2-1, with 12 positions matching TRBD2. The germline CDR1 and CDR2 sequences are GTSNPN and SVGIG (reference sequence). The V and J ends lost 0 bases and 8 bases, in that order; junction bases with no gene match: 8. The CDR3 spans 16 residues. DNA of the CDR3: TGTGCCTGGAGTGTACTAGGACTAGCGGGAAAGGATGAGCAGTTCTTC. Translated, it gives CAWSVLGLAGKDEQFF.

The gene calls are TRBV30 and TRBJ2-1; TRBD2 aligns across 8 bases. V was clipped by 5 bases and J by 9 bases; unmatched bases: 9. The germline CDR1 and CDR2 sequences are GTSNPN and SVGIG (reference sequence). The CDR3 contains 13 residues. The CDR3 is CAWVPWTSREQFF. The DNA of the CDR3 is TGTGCCTGGGTCCCCTGGACTAGCCGTGAGCAGTTCTTC.

V and J are TRBV6-5 and TRBJ2-1, with 12 bases matching TRBD2. Trimming cost V 6 bases and J 7 bases; bases outside gene matches: 7. CDR3 size: 15 residues. Germline V gene sequence: CDR1 MNHEY, CDR2 SVGAGI. Written as DNA, the CDR3 is TGTGCCAGCAGCCTTACTAGCGGGAGGCCAAATGAGCAGTTCTTC. Translating it yields CASSLTSGRPNEQFF.

The chain employs TRBV5-5 and TRBJ2-1, with 12 bases aligning to TRBD2. The germline gives CDR1 SGHKS, CDR2 YYEKEE (reference sequence). V trimming: 2 bases; J trimming: 0 bases; junction bases outside the gene matches: 6. The CDR3 has 18 residues. In nucleotides, the CDR3 is TGTGCCAGCAGCTTTTCGACTAGCGGGAGTTACTCCTACAATGAGCAGTTCTTC. Its translation is CASSFSTSGSYSYNEQFF.

The rearrangement uses TRBV19 and TRBJ1-2; D unclear. V lost 9 bases and J lost 4, with 21 bases in between. The germline V gene encodes CDR1 LNHDA and CDR2 SQIVND (reference sequence). There are 15 residues in the CDR3. For the CDR3, the DNA is TGTGCCAGCGCATCGGAGGGTGGCACGGTCTATGGCTACACCTTC. Its protein product is CASASEGGTVYGYTF.

The chain has TRBV27 and TRBJ2-7; 8 bases agree with TRBD1. The CDR3 extends over 14 amino acids. Germline V CDR1 and CDR2: MNHEY, SMNVEV (reference sequence). Losses at the gene ends were 3 bases for V and 2 bases for J; bases not matched to a gene: 3. This chain's CDR3 is CASSFGQGTYEQYF. The CDR3 nucleotides are TGTGCCAGCAGTTTCGGACAGGGCACCTACGAGCAGTACTTC.

V is TRBV7-8 and J is TRBJ2-3, with 13 positions matching TRBD2. This CDR3 is 17 amino acids long. Germline assignment: CDR1 SGHVS and CDR2 FQNEAQ. The V and J ends lost 8 bases and 3 bases, in that order; junction bases with no gene match: 11. CDR3 bases: TGTGCCAGCCGACCCCAACGGACTAGCGGGAGAACAGATACGCAGTATTTT. It codes for CASRPQRTSGRTDTQYF.

This sequence joins TRBV5-4 and TRBJ2-1; 8 bases match TRBD1. V was pared by 4 bases and J by 2 bases, with 8 bases of the junction left unmatched. The CDR3 runs 16 residues. CDR1 SGHNT and CDR2 YYREEE come from the germline V gene (reference sequence). The CDR3 loop is CASSLRTGRTYNEQFF. The CDR3 DNA reads as TGTGCCAGCAGCCTAAGGACAGGGCGAACCTACAATGAGCAGTTCTTC.